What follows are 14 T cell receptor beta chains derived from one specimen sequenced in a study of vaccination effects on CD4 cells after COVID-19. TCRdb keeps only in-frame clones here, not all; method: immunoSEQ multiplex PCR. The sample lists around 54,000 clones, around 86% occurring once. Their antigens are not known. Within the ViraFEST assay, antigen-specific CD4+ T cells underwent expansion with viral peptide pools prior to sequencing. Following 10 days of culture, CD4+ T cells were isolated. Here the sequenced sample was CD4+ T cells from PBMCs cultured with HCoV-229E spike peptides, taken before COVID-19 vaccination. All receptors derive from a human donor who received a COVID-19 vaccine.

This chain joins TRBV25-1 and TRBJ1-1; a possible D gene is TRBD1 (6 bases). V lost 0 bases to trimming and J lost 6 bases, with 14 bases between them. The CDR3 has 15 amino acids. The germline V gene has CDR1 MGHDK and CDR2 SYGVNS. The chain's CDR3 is CASSEYSIRGAEAFF. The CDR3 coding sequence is TGTGCCAGCAGTGAATATAGTATCAGGGGAGCTGAAGCTTTCTTT.

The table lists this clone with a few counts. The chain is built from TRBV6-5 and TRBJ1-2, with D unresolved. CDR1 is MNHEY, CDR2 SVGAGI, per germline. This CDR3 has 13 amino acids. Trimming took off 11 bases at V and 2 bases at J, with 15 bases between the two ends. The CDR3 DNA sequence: TGTGCCTCCGAGCGGAATCTCAACTATGGCTACACCTTC. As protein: CASERNLNYGYTF.

The CDR3 reads CASPTTGSDTEAFF. Written as DNA, the CDR3 is TGTGCCAGCCCAACGACAGGGTCGGACACTGAAGCTTTCTTT. This chain links TRBV5-8 with TRBJ1-1, with 7 bases aligning to TRBD1. In germline, CDR1 is SGHTS, CDR2 YDEGEE. The CDR3 is made up of 14 amino acids. Trimming took 7 bases from V and 3 from J; bases not matched to a gene: 9.

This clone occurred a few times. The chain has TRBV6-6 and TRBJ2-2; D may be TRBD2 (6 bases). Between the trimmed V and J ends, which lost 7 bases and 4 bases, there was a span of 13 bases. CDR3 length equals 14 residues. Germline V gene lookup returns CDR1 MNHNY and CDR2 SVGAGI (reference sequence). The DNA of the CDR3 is TGTGCCAGCACTGGGACTCCATTCACCGGGGAGCTGTTTTTT. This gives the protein CASTGTPFTGELFF.

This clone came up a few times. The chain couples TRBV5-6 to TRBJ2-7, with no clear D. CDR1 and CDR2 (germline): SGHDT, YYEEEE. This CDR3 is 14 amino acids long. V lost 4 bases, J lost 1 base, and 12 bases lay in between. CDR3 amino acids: CASSTPRFSYEQYV. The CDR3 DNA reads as TGTGCCAGCAGCACCCCCAGGTTTTCCTACGAGCAGTACGTC.

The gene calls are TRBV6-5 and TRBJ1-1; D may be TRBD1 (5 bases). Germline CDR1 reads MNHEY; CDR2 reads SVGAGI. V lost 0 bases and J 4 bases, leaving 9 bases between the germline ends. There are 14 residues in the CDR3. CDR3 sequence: CASSYSRGGTEAFF. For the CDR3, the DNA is TGTGCCAGCAGTTACTCGAGGGGAGGCACTGAAGCTTTCTTT.

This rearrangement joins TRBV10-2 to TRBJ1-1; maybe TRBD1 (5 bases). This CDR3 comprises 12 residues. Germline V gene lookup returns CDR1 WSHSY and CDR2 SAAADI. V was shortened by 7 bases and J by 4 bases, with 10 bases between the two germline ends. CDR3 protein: CASISGGTEAFF. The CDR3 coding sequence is TGCGCCAGCATTTCGGGGGGCACTGAAGCTTTCTTT.

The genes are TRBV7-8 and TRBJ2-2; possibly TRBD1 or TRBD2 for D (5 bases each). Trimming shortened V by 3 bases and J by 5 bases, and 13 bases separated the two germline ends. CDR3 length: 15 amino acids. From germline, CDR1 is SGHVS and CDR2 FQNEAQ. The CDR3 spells CASSFSGTGTGELFF. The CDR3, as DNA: TGTGCCAGCAGCTTTTCCGGGACGGGGACCGGGGAGCTGTTTTTT. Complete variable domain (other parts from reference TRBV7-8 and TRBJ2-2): GAGVSQSPRYKVAKRGQDVALRCDPISGHVSLFWYQQALGQGPEFLTYFQNEAQLDKSGLPSDRFFAERPEGSVSTLKIQRTQQEDSAVYLCASSFSGTGTGELFFGEGSRLTVL.

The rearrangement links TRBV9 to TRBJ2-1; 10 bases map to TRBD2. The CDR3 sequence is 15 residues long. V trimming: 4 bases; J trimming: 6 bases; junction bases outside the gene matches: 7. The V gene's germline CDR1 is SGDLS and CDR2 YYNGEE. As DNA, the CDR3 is TGTGCCAGCAGCCCGAGACTAGCGGGTTCCAATGAGCAGTTCTTC. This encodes CASSPRLAGSNEQFF.

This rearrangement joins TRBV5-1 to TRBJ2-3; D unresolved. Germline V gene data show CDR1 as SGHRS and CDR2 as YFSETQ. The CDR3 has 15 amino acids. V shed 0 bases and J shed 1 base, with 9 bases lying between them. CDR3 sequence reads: CASSLAPDRTDTQYF. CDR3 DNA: TGCGCCAGCAGCTTGGCACCCGACCGCACAGATACGCAGTATTTT.

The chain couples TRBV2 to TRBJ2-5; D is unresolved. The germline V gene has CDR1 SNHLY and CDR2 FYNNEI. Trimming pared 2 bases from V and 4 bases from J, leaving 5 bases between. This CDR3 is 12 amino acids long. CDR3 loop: CASSELLETQYF. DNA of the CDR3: TGTGCCAGCAGTGAATTGTTAGAGACCCAGTACTTC.

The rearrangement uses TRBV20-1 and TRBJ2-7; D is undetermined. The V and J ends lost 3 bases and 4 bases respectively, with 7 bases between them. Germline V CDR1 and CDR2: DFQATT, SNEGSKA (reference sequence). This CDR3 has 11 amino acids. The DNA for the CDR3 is TGCAGTGCTAGCGTCCAGTACGAGCAGTACGTC. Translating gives CSASVQYEQYV.

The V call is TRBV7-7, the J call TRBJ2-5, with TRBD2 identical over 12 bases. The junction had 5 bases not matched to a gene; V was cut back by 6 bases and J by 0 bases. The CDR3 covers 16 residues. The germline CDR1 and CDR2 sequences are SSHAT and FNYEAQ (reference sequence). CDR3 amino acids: CASSRTSGAYQETQYF. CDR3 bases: TGTGCCAGCAGTCGGACTAGCGGGGCCTACCAAGAGACCCAGTACTTC.

The CDR3 loop is CASSTRQGRTEAFF. In DNA, the CDR3 is TGTGCCAGTAGTACTAGACAGGGTCGGACTGAAGCTTTCTTT. This sequence joins TRBV19 and TRBJ1-1, with 7 bases matching TRBD1. The CDR3 is 14 amino acids. The V gene's germline CDR1 is LNHDA and CDR2 SQIVND (reference sequence). The V and J ends lost 4 bases and 5 bases, in that order; junction bases with no gene match: 7.